This T cell receptor (beta chain) emerged from a study of shared clonotypes between healthy human individuals. An assay was performed, and its level was deep. Replicate PCRs were loaded with approximately 300 ng DNA from unsorted PBMC, about 30,000 T cell genomes. The protocol was immunoSEQ multiplex PCR, while the TCRdb copy is restricted to in-frame clones and leaves out a portion. The sample consists of about 490,000 clones, about 82% of them appearing once. Points on this clone: Its antigen is as yet unknown.

Broader study findings: A small donor pool kept down the genetic and exposure-history diversity that was represented.

Each donor was a Caucasian adult residing in Nashville, Tennessee. The receptor's source is a woman between 40 and 55 years old in good health. Some clones in this sample may be carry-over from other donors' samples. Sequencing used PBMCs.

CDR3 DNA sequence: TGCGCCAGCAGCCAAGAAGGGGTTGGCTACACCTTC. Its translation is CASSQEGVGYTF. The chain recombines TRBV4-3 with TRBJ1-2; possibly TRBD1 for D (5 bases). Trimming stripped 0 bases from V and 7 bases from J, with 6 bases between. CDR3 size: 12 residues. CDR1 is LGHNA and CDR2 is YSLEER in the germline V gene.